These 20 T cell receptor beta chains were all obtained from the same sample, sequenced in a study of cytomegalovirus exposure and HLA in healthy donors. The PCR made use of 60 Vbeta and 13 Jbeta primers. TCRdb's copy holds only in-frame clones and misses some; the assay was immunoSEQ multiplex PCR. The sample has more than 140,000 clones, roughly four fifths seen once; the top ten hold 4.5% to 6%. Sequencing was carried out using PBMCs. All receptors derive from a man under 40 in good health and CMV-seropositive.

V gene TRBV7-2 combines with J gene TRBJ2-5, with D maybe TRBD2 (7 bases). V shed 3 bases and J shed 5 bases, with 13 bases lying between them. Germline-derived CDR1 and CDR2 are SGHTA and FQGNSA. The CDR3 extends over 14 amino acids. The CDR3: CASSLGGPRETQYF. The CDR3 nucleotides read TGTGCCAGCAGCTTGGGGGGGCCCCGGGAGACCCAGTACTTC.

V is TRBV18 and J is TRBJ2-7; 9 bases are shared with TRBD1. The CDR3 extends over 15 amino acids. Losses at the gene ends were 3 bases for V and 5 bases for J; bases not matched to a gene: 8. Germline lookup yields CDR1 KGHSH and CDR2 LQKENI. The CDR3 coding sequence is TGTGCCAGCTCACCCCCTGACAGGGGGAAGAACGAGCAGTACTTC. Translated: CASSPPDRGKNEQYF. Variable domain in full (rest from reference TRBV18 and TRBJ2-7): NAGVMQNPRHLVRRRGQEARLRCSPMKGHSHVYWYRQLPEEGLKFMVYLQKENIIDESGMPKERFSAEFPKEGPSILRIQQVVRGDSAAYFCASSPPDRGKNEQYFGPGTRLTVT.

The chain couples TRBV6-5 to TRBJ2-5; the D gene is possibly TRBD1 (6 bases). The V gene's germline CDR1 is MNHEY and CDR2 SVGAGI. This CDR3 comprises 15 residues. V lost 0 bases to trimming and J lost 11 bases, with 19 bases between them. As DNA, the CDR3 is TGTGCCAGCAGTTACTCGACATGGGGGCTAGGTGAGCAGTACTTC. It is translated as CASSYSTWGLGEQYF.

This chain connects TRBV29-1 to TRBJ2-7; the D gene is possibly TRBD2 (6 bases). Deletions cut 6 bases from V and 2 bases from J, with 14 bases between. CDR3 size: 13 residues. In germline, CDR1 is SQVTM, CDR2 ANQGSEA. CDR3 residues: CSVRGAGTYEQYF. The DNA for the CDR3 is TGCAGCGTGCGAGGGGCGGGAACCTACGAGCAGTACTTC.

This chain uses TRBV4-1 with TRBJ2-2; 7 bases are a match to TRBD2. The CDR3 covers 16 residues. Germline V CDR1 and CDR2: MGHRA, YSYEKL. The V and J ends lost 2 bases and 1 base, in that order; junction bases with no gene match: 4. CDR3 coding DNA: TGCGCCAGCAGCCAATTGGGGACTAAGAACACCGGGGAGCTGTTTTTT. It yields the protein CASSQLGTKNTGELFF.

This chain joins TRBV2 and TRBJ2-5; 11 positions match TRBD1. The CDR3 spans 15 residues. Germline-derived CDR1 and CDR2 are SNHLY and FYNNEI. Trimming took 4 bases from V and 4 from J; bases not matched to a gene: 5. The CDR3 DNA follows: TGTGCCAGCAGTGGGGACAGGGGGTTTAGAGAGACCCAGTACTTC. It codes for CASSGDRGFRETQYF.

This clone appeared a few times. The J gene is TRBJ2-1, the V gene TRBV11-3; 7 nucleotides match TRBD2. This CDR3 has 14 amino acids. Germline-derived CDR1 and CDR2 are SGHNT and YENEEA. V gave up 4 bases and J gave up 3 bases; unmatched junction bases: 3. CDR3 nucleotide sequence: TGTGCCAGCAGCTCCGGGACTAACTACAATGAGCAGTTCTTC. Translation gives CASSSGTNYNEQFF.

This chain links TRBV5-6 with TRBJ2-5; D may be TRBD1 (5 bases). The assigned J gene may be wrong: the sequence end matches TRBJ2-7 better. The CDR3 consists of 14 residues. Germline-derived CDR1 and CDR2 are SGHDT and YYEEEE. The CDR3 is CASSSRQTSYEQYF. The CDR3, as DNA: TGTGCCAGCAGCTCTCGACAGACCTCCTACGAGCAGTACTTC.

This chain uses TRBV5-8 with TRBJ2-3, with 8 nucleotides matching TRBD2. The CDR3 extends over 17 amino acids. J was trimmed by 2 bases and V by 3 bases; bases with no gene match: 11. Germline CDR1 is SGHTS and CDR2 is YDEGEE. The CDR3 region is CASSSNLIAGLTDTQYF. The CDR3 coding sequence is TGTGCCAGCAGCTCAAATCTTATAGCGGGACTCACAGATACGCAGTATTTT.

The sample holds a few counts of this clone. This rearrangement joins TRBV4-3 to TRBJ2-7; 7 bases line up with TRBD1. The trim removed 5 bases at V and 4 bases at J, leaving 2 bases unmatched. The CDR3 contains 12 residues. Germline CDR1 LGHNA, CDR2 YSLEER. CDR3 DNA: TGCGCCAGCAGCGACAGGGAATACGAGCAGTACTTC. Protein product: CASSDREYEQYF.

V is TRBV7-9 and J is TRBJ2-3; 8 bases are a match to TRBD1. The CDR3 is 14 residues long. V was clipped by 5 bases and J by 2 bases; unmatched bases: 3. The V gene's germline CDR1 is SEHNR and CDR2 FQNEAQ (reference sequence). The CDR3 is CASSPDRVTDTQYF. The DNA of the CDR3 is TGTGCCAGCAGCCCGGACAGGGTCACAGATACGCAGTATTTT. The variable domain in full, completed from reference TRBV7-9 and TRBJ2-3, reads DTGVSQNPRHKITKRGQNVTFRCDPISEHNRLYWYRQTLGQGPEFLTYFQNEAQLEKSRLLSDRFSAERPKGSFSTLEIQRTEQGDSAMYLCASSPDRVTDTQYFGPGTRLTVL.

This clone was seen a handful of times. The chain uses TRBV4-3 and TRBJ2-5, with 7 bases that match TRBD2. Germline V gene data show CDR1 as LGHNA and CDR2 as YSLEER. The CDR3 length is 15 residues. The V gene end was trimmed by 1 base and the J gene end by 5 bases; junction bases not matched to a gene: 7. The CDR3 nucleotides read TGCGCCAGCAGCCAAGTCCTGGACGGGGGGGAGACCCAGTACTTC. Encoded protein: CASSQVLDGGETQYF.

This rearrangement joins TRBV5-6 to TRBJ1-2; D not resolved. V lost 4 bases and J 4 bases, leaving 23 bases between the germline ends. The germline gives CDR1 SGHDT, CDR2 YYEEEE. The length of the CDR3 is 17 residues. CDR3 in amino acids: CASSAGPRQHAGYGYTF. CDR3 bases: TGTGCCAGCAGCGCTGGGCCTAGGCAGCACGCGGGCTATGGCTACACCTTC.

The table lists this clone with a few counts. The rearrangement uses TRBV5-4 and TRBJ2-3, with D uncertain. Germline V gene sequence: CDR1 SGHNT, CDR2 YYREEE (reference sequence). With 0 bases removed from V and 0 bases from J, the gap between germline ends came to 8 bases. This CDR3 is 15 amino acids long. The CDR3 nucleotides read TGTGCCAGCAGCTTGGACGCGGTAAGCACAGATACGCAGTATTTT. This translates into CASSLDAVSTDTQYF. Full variable domain (missing parts from reference TRBV5-4 and TRBJ2-3): ETGVTQSPTHLIKTRGQQVTLRCSSQSGHNTVSWYQQALGQGPQFIFQYYREEENGRGNFPPRFSGLQFPNYSSELNVNALELDDSALYLCASSLDAVSTDTQYFGPGTRLTVL.

The chain carries TRBV9 and TRBJ2-7; D call uncertain. CDR1 is SGDLS and CDR2 is YYNGEE in the germline V gene. The CDR3 covers 14 residues. The V end was cut by 4 bases, the J end by 0 bases, with 11 bases between. The CDR3 loop is CASSSLSGSYEQYF. CDR3 DNA sequence: TGTGCCAGCAGCAGCCTTTCGGGCTCCTACGAGCAGTACTTC.

This clone was detected once. V and J are TRBV7-2 and TRBJ1-4; D remains ambiguous. CDR3 length equals 15 residues. Deletions cut 1 base from V and 6 bases from J, with 12 bases between. Germline-derived CDR1 and CDR2 are SGHTA and FQGNSA. CDR3 region: CASSLELGRHEKLFF. CDR3 nucleotides: TGTGCCAGCAGCTTAGAGTTAGGGAGGCATGAAAAACTGTTTTTT.

This clone showed up just once. The rearrangement joins TRBV6-6 to TRBJ1-1, with 7 bases aligning to TRBD1. Trimming cost V 5 bases and J 7 bases; bases outside gene matches: 10. Germline-derived CDR1 and CDR2 are MNHNY and SVGAGI (reference sequence). There are 14 residues in the CDR3. The CDR3 region has the DNA TGTGCCAGCAGTGCCAGGGGGACGGAAGTTGAAGCTTTCTTT. The encoded protein is CASSARGTEVEAFF.

This clone was counted a single time. The J gene is TRBJ2-5, the V gene TRBV19; perhaps TRBD2 as D (6 bases). Germline CDR1 and CDR2: LNHDA and SQIVND (reference sequence). Trimming removed 2 bases from V and 9 bases from J, with 19 bases in between. The CDR3 covers 15 residues. In nucleotides, the CDR3 is TGTGCCAGTAGTATAAATCCGGGACGGGAGACTCCCCAGTACTTC. Protein sequence: CASSINPGRETPQYF.

The chain has TRBV28 and TRBJ1-2; perhaps TRBD1 as D (5 bases). The CDR3 totals 15 residues. V dropped 8 bases and J dropped 0 bases, with 16 bases sitting between them. Germline V gene sequence: CDR1 MDHEN, CDR2 SYDVKM. This chain's CDR3 is CASLNLQESNYGYTF. CDR3 coding DNA: TGTGCCAGCCTAAACTTACAGGAGTCTAACTATGGCTACACCTTC.

The chain carries TRBV19 and TRBJ2-1; 8 bases match TRBD2. J gave up 0 bases and V 10 bases, and 2 bases lay outside the gene matches. Germline V CDR1 and CDR2: LNHDA, SQIVND (reference sequence). CDR3 size: 13 residues. CDR3 bases: TGTGCCACGGGGGGGAGCTCCTACAATGAGCAGTTCTTC. It specifies CATGGSSYNEQFF.